Following are 18 T cell receptor beta chains from one sample sequenced in a study of response to subunit inactivated influenza vaccine. MiXCR was run by TCRdb on the RT-PCR reads, yielding one entry per CDR3 protein. The repertoire includes about 520,000 distinct CDR3 sequences, more than 7% of them detected once, and approximately 14% sits in the top ten. The starting material was PBMCs from blood, obtained less than 30 months after vaccination. These receptors came from a man aged 45 to 75 who received an inactivated influenza vaccine.

This clonotype was seen a few times. This chain joins TRBV5-1 and TRBJ1-1, with 7 positions matching TRBD1. The CDR3 is made up of 15 amino acids. V gave up 3 bases and J gave up 0 bases; unmatched junction bases: 5. Germline V CDR1 and CDR2: SGHRS, YFSETQ. The CDR3 is CASSWTGNMNTEAFF. The CDR3 coding sequence is TGCGCCAGCAGCTGGACAGGTAATATGAACACTGAAGCTTTCTTT.

V is TRBV29-1 and J is TRBJ2-1; 12 nucleotides align to TRBD2. This CDR3 is built from 17 residues. In germline, CDR1 is SQVTM, CDR2 ANQGSEA. V shed 5 bases and J 0 bases; nucleotides not matched to a gene: 8. The CDR3, as DNA: TGCAGCGTTACCCCTAGCGGGGGGGGCTTCTCCTACAATGAGCAGTTCTTC. This encodes CSVTPSGGGFSYNEQFF.

The chain carries TRBV4-2 and TRBJ1-5; 8 bases fit TRBD1. Germline V CDR1 and CDR2: LGHNA, YNFKEQ. Trimming cost V 3 bases and J 6 bases; bases outside gene matches: 7. This CDR3 comprises 15 residues. The CDR3 is CASSHPTGDSQPQHF. CDR3 nucleotides: TGTGCCAGCAGCCACCCGACAGGGGATAGTCAGCCCCAGCATTTT.

This clonotype was detected many times. The CDR3 DNA sequence: TGCAGCGTTGAGGGCTCGGGCGCCAAACTTAATGAGCAGTTCTTC. Its translation is CSVEGSGAKLNEQFF. The gene calls are TRBV29-1 and TRBJ2-1; no clear D gene. V dropped 3 bases and J dropped 7 bases, with 19 bases sitting between them. Germline V gene lookup returns CDR1 SQVTM and CDR2 ANQGSEA. This CDR3 comprises 15 residues.

This clonotype was detected once. The chain recombines TRBV15 with TRBJ2-3; 9 bases fit TRBD2. The CDR3 is made up of 18 amino acids. In germline, CDR1 is LNHNV, CDR2 YYDKDF (reference sequence). V lost 1 base and J lost 1; bases outside the gene matches: 9. The CDR3 region is CATSRGGQAGGGTDTQYF. In DNA, the CDR3 is TGTGCCACCAGCAGAGGGGGGCAAGCGGGAGGAGGCACAGATACGCAGTATTTT.

CDR3 nucleotides: TGTGCCAGCGCCAGGGAGAGCAATCAGCCCCAGCATTTT. Translating it yields CASARESNQPQHF. The chain recombines TRBV21-1 with TRBJ1-5; TRBD1, the D gene given by the table, was not confirmed from the DNA. TRBV21-1 is noted as a pseudogene. This CDR3 is built from 13 residues.

In its sample, this clonotype was seen a few times. At one end, the junction sequence differs from germline, possibly due to a read error. The genes are TRBV29-1 and TRBJ2-3; D is possibly TRBD1 (6 bases). Germline values: CDR1 SQVTM, CDR2 ANQGSEA. The CDR3 consists of 15 residues. The chain's CDR3 is CSVTRTVWGTDTQYF. The CDR3 nucleotides read TGCAGCGTTACACGGACAGTCTGGGGCACAGATACGCAATATTTT.

This clonotype was seen repeatedly, ten times or more. The chain has TRBV7-2 and TRBJ2-7; 7 bases are shared with TRBD1. V shed 3 bases, J shed 3 bases, and the junction held 5 bases outside the gene matches. The CDR3 is made up of 14 amino acids. The germline gives CDR1 SGHTA, CDR2 FQGNSA. As DNA, the CDR3 is TGTGCCAGCAGCTTGTCCGGGACAGACTACGAGCAGTACTTC. Translation: CASSLSGTDYEQYF.

This clonotype was observed at least ten times. The chain carries TRBV27 and TRBJ2-7; TRBD1 matches at 7 bases. This CDR3 comprises 13 residues. The ends lost 3 bases at V and 6 bases at J; junction bases unmatched: 5. Germline CDR1 and CDR2: MNHEY and SMNVEV (reference sequence). CDR3 sequence: CASSFPGQFEQYF. In DNA, the CDR3 is TGTGCCAGCAGTTTTCCGGGACAGTTCGAGCAGTACTTC.

Here the CDR3 DNA reads TGCGCCAGCAGCCCGGGACAGGGGCCGGTCACAGATACGCAGTATTTT. The encoded protein is CASSPGQGPVTDTQYF. The chain has TRBV5-1 and TRBJ2-3; 10 nucleotides align to TRBD1. Trimming took 4 bases from V and 2 from J; bases not matched to a gene: 7. The CDR3 is 16 amino acids. Germline V gene lookup returns CDR1 SGHRS and CDR2 YFSETQ.

The V gene is TRBV5-1, the J gene TRBJ2-7; TRBD1 aligns across 10 bases. Trimming at V came to 3 bases and at J to 5 bases, leaving 8 bases not matched to a gene. Germline CDR1 is SGHRS and CDR2 is YFSETQ. This CDR3 comprises 15 residues. CDR3: CASSYTGTGAHEQYF. The CDR3 DNA reads TGCGCCAGCAGCTACACCGGGACAGGGGCGCACGAGCAGTACTTC.

In its sample, this clonotype was seen many times. The chain is built from TRBV29-1 and TRBJ2-7; a possible D gene is TRBD2 (6 bases). Trimming left V 4 bases short and J 1 base short, with 14 bases between. There are 14 residues in the CDR3. Per germline, CDR1 SQVTM and CDR2 ANQGSEA. The CDR3 DNA reads as TGCAGCGTTGCCGGTGGAGGGTCATCCTACGAGCAGTACTTC. Its protein is CSVAGGGSSYEQYF.

This rearrangement joins TRBV29-1 to TRBJ2-1; 11 positions agree with TRBD2. The CDR3 consists of 13 residues. The junction had 3 bases not matched to a gene; V was cut back by 3 bases and J by 8 bases. Germline assignment: CDR1 SQVTM and CDR2 ANQGSEA. CDR3 nucleotides: TGCAGCGTTGATTCTAGCGGGAGGCATGAGCAGTTCTTC. Translation: CSVDSSGRHEQFF.

The table lists this clonotype with many counts. This chain links TRBV11-2 with TRBJ2-1; D call uncertain. Germline CDR1 is SGHAT and CDR2 is FQNNGV. This CDR3 spans 16 amino acids. Trimming stripped 5 bases from V and 0 bases from J, with 14 bases between. CDR3 region: CASSPRTLSSYNEQFF. CDR3 bases: TGTGCCAGCAGCCCGAGGACGCTGAGCTCCTACAATGAGCAGTTCTTC.

Many counts were recorded for this clonotype. The chain employs TRBV10-3 and TRBJ2-2; the D gene is possibly TRBD1 (5 bases). CDR1 and CDR2 (germline): ENHRY, SYGVKD. V lost 8 bases and J lost 7, with 14 bases in between. The CDR3 is made up of 13 amino acids. CDR3 sequence: CAIGQGSGGELFF. DNA of the CDR3: TGTGCCATCGGCCAGGGTTCGGGCGGGGAGCTGTTTTTT.

This clonotype has more than one count but fewer than ten. The J gene is TRBJ2-7, the V gene TRBV6-2 or TRBV6-3; D is uncertain. In germline, CDR1 is MNHEY, CDR2 SVGEGT. Trimming cost V 7 bases and J 5 bases, with 15 bases left between them. CDR3 length: 13 residues. The DNA for the CDR3 is TGTGCCAGCATGTCGTTGGCCAAACACGAGCAGTACTTC. Translated: CASMSLAKHEQYF.

The rearrangement uses TRBV6-1 and TRBJ2-5; 10 nucleotides agree with TRBD2. The V gene end was trimmed by 7 bases and the J gene end by 5 bases; junction bases not matched to a gene: 7. From germline, CDR1 is MNHNS and CDR2 SASEGT. The CDR3 loop spans 14 amino acids. CDR3 sequence reads: CASTGLAYIETQYF. CDR3 nucleotide sequence: TGTGCCAGCACGGGACTAGCGTATATCGAGACCCAGTACTTC.

This clonotype was detected ten times or more. This chain connects TRBV20-1 to TRBJ1-2, with D uncertain. Trimming took 5 bases from V and 8 from J, leaving 12 bases between them. The CDR3 has 11 residues. Germline V CDR1 and CDR2: DFQATT, SNEGSKA (reference sequence). The CDR3 nucleotides read TGCAGTGCTGGCCCAATGGAGGGCTACACCTTC. As protein: CSAGPMEGYTF.